A single sample gave rise to the 21 T cell receptor beta chains below, sequenced in a study of graft-versus-host responses after intestinal transplantation. Their antigen targets remain unknown. The data were produced by immunoSEQ multiplex PCR, yet TCRdb's version contains in-frame clones alone and is incomplete. The sample lists over 55,000 clones, 84% occurring once. Source: unstimulated CD4+ T cells sorted from spleen or lymph node cells, taken before transplant. Receptor source: a human donor who was the organ donor for an intestinal transplant.

The CDR3 DNA reads TGCGCCAGCAGACAAGACAGGGGGCCCGGATCCAATTCACCCCTCCACTTT. This encodes CASRQDRGPGSNSPLHF. The chain uses TRBV5-1 and TRBJ1-6; 10 bases map to TRBD1. Trimming removed 5 bases from V and 7 bases from J; junction bases left unmatched: 12. CDR1 is SGHRS and CDR2 is YFSETQ in the germline V gene. The CDR3 is made up of 17 amino acids.

This clone was observed a handful of times. The rearrangement joins TRBV5-4 to TRBJ2-7; 7 bases fit TRBD2. Germline trimming cut 0 bases from V and 6 bases from J; bases unmatched to any gene: 9. The CDR3 extends over 15 amino acids. Germline V lookup: CDR1 SGHNT, CDR2 YYREEE (reference sequence). The CDR3 sequence: CASSLDPPAGSEQYV. The CDR3 DNA reads as TGTGCCAGCAGCTTGGATCCCCCAGCGGGGAGCGAGCAGTACGTC.

This chain connects TRBV11-2 to TRBJ1-6; D is unresolved. V shed 1 base and J shed 7 bases, with 8 bases lying between them. This CDR3 is built from 14 residues. Germline-derived CDR1 and CDR2 are SGHAT and FQNNGV. CDR3 sequence reads: CASSLAYFNSPLHF. The CDR3 nucleotides read TGTGCCAGCAGCTTAGCCTATTTCAATTCACCCCTCCACTTT.

V and J are TRBV11-2 and TRBJ1-5, with D possibly TRBD1 on 5 matching bases. V gave up 0 bases and J gave up 4 bases, with 10 bases separating them. The CDR3 has 15 amino acids. The germline gives CDR1 SGHAT, CDR2 FQNNGV. CDR3 bases: TGTGCCAGCAGCTTAGAAATAGGGGAAAATCAGCCCCAGCATTTT. Protein: CASSLEIGENQPQHF.

The chain carries TRBV5-1 and TRBJ2-5; 8 bases align to TRBD2. Trimming took 4 bases from V and 3 from J; bases not matched to a gene: 11. Looked up from germline, CDR1 is SGHRS and CDR2 is YFSETQ. The CDR3 loop spans 16 amino acids. This chain's CDR3 is CASSVGIVAGKETQYF. CDR3 sequence (DNA): TGCGCCAGCAGCGTTGGGATCGTAGCGGGGAAAGAGACCCAGTACTTC.

About this clone itself: This CDR3 is also generated by other DNA sequences in the sample. The chain is built from TRBV19 and TRBJ1-5; D may be TRBD1 (5 bases). Per the germline V gene, CDR1 is LNHDA and CDR2 is SQIVND (reference sequence). Trimming removed 10 bases from V and 0 bases from J, with 13 bases in between. This CDR3 region has 14 residues. The CDR3 loop is CATHGGYSNQPQHF. DNA for the CDR3: TGTGCCACCCACGGGGGTTATAGCAATCAGCCCCAGCATTTT.

The V and J genes are TRBV28 and TRBJ1-2, with unresolved D. Trimming removed 5 bases from V and 10 bases from J, with 14 bases in between. This CDR3 region has 12 residues. Germline-derived CDR1 and CDR2 are MDHEN and SYDVKM. CDR3 in amino acids: CASSSSPTIYTF. In DNA form, the CDR3 reads TGTGCCAGCAGTAGCTCCCCGACTATCTACACCTTC.

This chain joins TRBV14 and TRBJ2-4; maybe TRBD1 (5 bases). The germline gives CDR1 SGHDN, CDR2 FVKESK. V was pared by 2 bases and J by 6 bases, with 20 bases between. The length of the CDR3 is 17 residues. The CDR3 is CASSQQGISGWPNIQYF. The CDR3 DNA reads TGTGCCAGCAGCCAACAAGGGATATCAGGGTGGCCAAACATTCAGTACTTC.

This clone is a singleton in its sample. The genes are TRBV18 and TRBJ1-5; no reliable D call. CDR1 is KGHSH and CDR2 is LQKENI in the germline V gene. Trimming left V 3 bases short and J 2 bases short, with 8 bases between. The CDR3 contains 14 residues. The CDR3 region has the DNA TGTGCCAGCTCACCCTCTTCGGGCAATCAGCCCCAGCATTTT. Translating it yields CASSPSSGNQPQHF.

The chain has TRBV28 and TRBJ2-3, with D perhaps matching TRBD1 (6 bases). The germline gives CDR1 MDHEN, CDR2 SYDVKM. The CDR3 is 17 amino acids. Trimming took 5 bases from V and 0 from J, leaving 18 bases between them. For the CDR3, the DNA is TGTGCCAGCAGTGCCCCACGAGCGCAGGGGAGCACAGATACGCAGTATTTT. This codes for CASSAPRAQGSTDTQYF.

This chain links TRBV2 with TRBJ1-5; D not certain. This CDR3 has 14 residues. Germline loops: CDR1 SNHLY, CDR2 FYNNEI. Deletions cut 3 bases from V and 0 bases from J, with 6 bases between. CDR3 sequence reads: CASSDSDSNQPQHF. DNA of the CDR3: TGTGCCAGCAGTGACAGCGATAGCAATCAGCCCCAGCATTTT.

J is TRBJ1-3 and V is TRBV4-2, with TRBD1 as a possible D gene (5 bases). V dropped 1 base and J dropped 0 bases, with 19 bases sitting between them. Germline CDR1 and CDR2: LGHNA and YNFKEQ. The CDR3 has 19 residues. CDR3 nucleotides: TGTGCCAGCAGCCAAGTCAGTTTTCTCGCAGGGCTCTCTGGAAACACCATATATTTT. It codes for CASSQVSFLAGLSGNTIYF.

This sequence joins TRBV2 and TRBJ1-6, with D maybe TRBD1 (6 bases). The V gene lost 5 bases and the J gene lost 7 bases, with 12 bases spanning the gap. The CDR3 loop spans 14 amino acids. The germline CDR1 and CDR2 sequences are SNHLY and FYNNEI. CDR3 DNA: TGTGCCAGCAGTCCAGGGGCTCGAAATTCACCCCTCCACTTT. Amino acids: CASSPGARNSPLHF.

V and J are TRBV6-5 and TRBJ2-3; 9 bases are a match to TRBD1. Unmatched junction bases numbered 8, after V lost 2 bases and J lost 8 bases. This CDR3 has 15 residues. Germline V gene lookup returns CDR1 MNHEY and CDR2 SVGAGI. The CDR3 sequence is CASSYPGTGYGTQYF. The CDR3 nucleotides are TGTGCCAGCAGTTACCCCGGGACAGGGTATGGTACGCAGTATTTT.

This chain uses TRBV6-6 with TRBJ1-1, with D unclear. Trimming removed 7 bases from V and 3 bases from J, with 9 bases in between. The CDR3 loop spans 12 amino acids. Germline CDR1 and CDR2: MNHNY and SVGAGI (reference sequence). The CDR3 region has the DNA TGTGCCAGCACTCGAGGGTACACTGAAGCTTTCTTT. Translating gives CASTRGYTEAFF.

This clone has only one observation. The chain recombines TRBV11-2 with TRBJ1-1; 12 bases match TRBD1. The V segment lost 2 bases and the J segment 7 bases; nucleotides outside the gene matches: 14. Germline V lookup: CDR1 SGHAT, CDR2 FQNNGV. This CDR3 comprises 18 residues. The CDR3 nucleotides read TGTGCCAGCAGCTTAATTAGTACCGGGACAGGGGGCTACGGTGAAGCTTTCTTT. It yields the protein CASSLISTGTGGYGEAFF.

The chain has TRBV10-3 and TRBJ1-5, with 9 bases matching TRBD1. Trimming took 6 bases from V and 0 from J; bases not matched to a gene: 3. This CDR3 is built from 15 residues. The germline V gene encodes CDR1 ENHRY and CDR2 SYGVKD. Written as DNA, the CDR3 is TGTGCCATCAGCAGACAGGGGGGTAGCAATCAGCCCCAGCATTTT. Translation: CAISRQGGSNQPQHF.

The chain has TRBV27 and TRBJ2-2; D perhaps matches TRBD2 (6 bases). This CDR3 has 14 residues. Germline loops: CDR1 MNHEY, CDR2 SMNVEV (reference sequence). V was clipped by 4 bases and J by 3 bases, with 9 bases between them. In DNA form, the CDR3 reads TGTGCCAGCAGTTACCTAGCGCACACCGGGGAGCTGTTTTTT. This codes for CASSYLAHTGELFF.

The V call is TRBV28, the J call TRBJ1-1, with D maybe TRBD1 (6 bases). V lost 6 bases and J 5 bases, leaving 7 bases between the germline ends. This CDR3 region has 11 residues. The germline V gene has CDR1 MDHEN and CDR2 SYDVKM. CDR3 region: CASRGTTEAFF. The CDR3, as DNA: TGTGCCAGCAGAGGGACAACTGAAGCTTTCTTT.

This chain's CDR3 is CASSTTGGVTEAFF. The CDR3 region has the DNA TGCGCCAGCAGCACAACAGGGGGCGTCACTGAAGCTTTCTTT. The genes are TRBV5-1 and TRBJ1-1, with 9 bases matching TRBD1. From germline, CDR1 is SGHRS and CDR2 YFSETQ. With V trimmed by 4 bases and J by 4 bases, 5 bases remained unmatched. CDR3 size: 14 residues.

This clone was recorded only once. The genes are TRBV28 and TRBJ1-2; unclear D gene. This CDR3 spans 12 amino acids. Germline assignment: CDR1 MDHEN and CDR2 SYDVKM. Trimming removed 8 bases from V and 0 bases from J, with 7 bases in between. The CDR3 region is CASGSANYGYTF. The CDR3, as DNA: TGTGCCAGCGGAAGCGCTAACTATGGCTACACCTTC.